The clone carrying this T cell receptor (beta chain) showed up many times. The antigen is not known. CDR3 length: 13 amino acids. Looked up from germline, CDR1 is MNHEY and CDR2 is SVGAGI. V was clipped by 2 bases and J by 1 base, with 6 bases between them. About 500 ng RNA was reverse transcribed with alpha and beta constant-region primers. Using multiplexing indices, alpha and beta chain libraries were generated apart by chain-specific third strand synthesis. TCRdb processed the 5' RACE reads anew with MiXCR; each CDR3 protein has one entry. This table holds 15,000 to 18,000 distinct CDR3 sequences, around 7.7% found once. These data come from a study of HIV-infected patients and healthy controls. Study-wide points: Donor HLA types were not determined in the study. Unequal distinct sequence numbers between patients and controls complicated comparisons. In HIV-infected patients, the apparent post-therapy Gini index recovery did not replicate in size-matched data. Eight alpha and eight beta V genes differed significantly in mean usage between HIV-infected patients and controls.

Whole blood was used without fractionation, so all unsorted peripheral T cells were included. This sequence joins TRBV6-5 and TRBJ2-7, with D possibly being TRBD2 (5 bases). This clonotype originated in an adult in good health. What was sequenced was blood. In DNA form, the CDR3 reads TGTGCCAGCAGTTACCCGGGGTCCTACGAGCAGTACTTC. Residues: CASSYPGSYEQYF.